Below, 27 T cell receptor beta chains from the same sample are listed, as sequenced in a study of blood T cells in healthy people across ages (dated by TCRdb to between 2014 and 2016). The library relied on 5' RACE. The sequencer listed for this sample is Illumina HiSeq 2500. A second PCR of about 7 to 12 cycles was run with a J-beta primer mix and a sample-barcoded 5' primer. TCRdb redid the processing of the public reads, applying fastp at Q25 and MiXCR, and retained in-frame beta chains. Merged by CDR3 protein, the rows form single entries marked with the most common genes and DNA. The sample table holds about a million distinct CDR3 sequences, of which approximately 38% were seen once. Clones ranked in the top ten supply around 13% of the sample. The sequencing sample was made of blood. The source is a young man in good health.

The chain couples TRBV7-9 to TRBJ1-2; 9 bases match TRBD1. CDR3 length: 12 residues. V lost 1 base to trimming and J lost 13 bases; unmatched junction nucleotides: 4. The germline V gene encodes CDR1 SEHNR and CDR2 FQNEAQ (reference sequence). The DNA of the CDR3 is TGTGCCAGCAGCTTAGTACAGGGGGCTTCCACCTTC. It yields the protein CASSLVQGASTF.

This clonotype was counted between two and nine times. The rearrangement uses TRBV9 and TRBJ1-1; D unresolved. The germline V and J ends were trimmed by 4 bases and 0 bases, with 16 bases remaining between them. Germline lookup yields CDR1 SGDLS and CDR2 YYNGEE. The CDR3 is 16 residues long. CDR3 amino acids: CASSLNPEILNTEAFF. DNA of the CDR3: TGTGCCAGCAGCCTCAATCCGGAAATCCTGAACACTGAAGCTTTCTTT.

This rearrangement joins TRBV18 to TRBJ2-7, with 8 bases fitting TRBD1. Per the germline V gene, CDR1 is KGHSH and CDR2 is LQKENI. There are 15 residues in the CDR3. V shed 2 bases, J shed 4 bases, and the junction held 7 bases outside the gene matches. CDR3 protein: CASSPDRGRTYEQYF. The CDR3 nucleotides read TGTGCCAGCTCACCAGACAGGGGACGAACGTACGAGCAGTACTTC.

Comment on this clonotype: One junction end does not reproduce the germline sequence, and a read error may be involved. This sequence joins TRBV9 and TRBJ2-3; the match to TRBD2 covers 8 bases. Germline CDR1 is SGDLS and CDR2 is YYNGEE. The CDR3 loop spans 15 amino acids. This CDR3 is CVSSVEAGVTDTQYF. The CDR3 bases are TGTGTCAGCAGCGTAGAAGCGGGGGTTACGGATACGCAGTATTTT.

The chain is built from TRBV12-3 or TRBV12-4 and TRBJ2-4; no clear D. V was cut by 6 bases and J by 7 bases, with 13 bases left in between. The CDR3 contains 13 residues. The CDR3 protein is CASSRDVTNIQYF. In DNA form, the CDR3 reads TGTGCCAGCAGCCGCGACGTCACGAACATTCAGTACTTC.

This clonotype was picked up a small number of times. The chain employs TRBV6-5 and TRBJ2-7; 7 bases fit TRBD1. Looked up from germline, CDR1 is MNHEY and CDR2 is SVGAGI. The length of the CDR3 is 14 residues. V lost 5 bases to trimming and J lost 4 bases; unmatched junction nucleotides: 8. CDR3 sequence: CASSEPRQGYEQYF. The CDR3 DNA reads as TGTGCCAGCAGTGAACCCCGACAGGGTTACGAGCAGTACTTC.

As DNA, the CDR3 is TGCGCCAGCAGCTCTGCACAGGCTTACTATGGCTACACCTTC. Its translation is CASSSAQAYYGYTF. The rearrangement joins TRBV5-1 to TRBJ1-2; possible D gene TRBD1, 5 bases. There are 14 residues in the CDR3. Germline CDR1 SGHRS, CDR2 YFSETQ. V was shortened by 3 bases and J by 3 bases, with 12 bases between the two germline ends.

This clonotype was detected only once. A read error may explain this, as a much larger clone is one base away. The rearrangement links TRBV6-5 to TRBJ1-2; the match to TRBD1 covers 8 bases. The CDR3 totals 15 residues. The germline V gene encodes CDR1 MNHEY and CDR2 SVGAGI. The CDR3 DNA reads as TGTGCCGGCAGATCAACCACAGGGGGGACCGGTGGCTACACCTTC. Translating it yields CAGRSTTGGTGGYTF.

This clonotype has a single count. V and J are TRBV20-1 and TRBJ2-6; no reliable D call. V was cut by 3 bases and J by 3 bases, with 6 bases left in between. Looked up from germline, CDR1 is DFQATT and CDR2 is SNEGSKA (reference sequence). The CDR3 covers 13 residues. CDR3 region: CSARALGANVLTF. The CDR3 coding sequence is TGCAGTGCTAGGGCCCTTGGGGCCAACGTCCTGACTTTC.

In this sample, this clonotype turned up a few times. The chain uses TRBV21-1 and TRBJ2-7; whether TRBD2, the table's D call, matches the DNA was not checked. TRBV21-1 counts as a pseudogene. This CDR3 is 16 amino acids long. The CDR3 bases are TGTGCCAGCAGCATAGGACTAGCGGGGGACATATACGAGCAGTACTTC. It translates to CASSIGLAGDIYEQYF.

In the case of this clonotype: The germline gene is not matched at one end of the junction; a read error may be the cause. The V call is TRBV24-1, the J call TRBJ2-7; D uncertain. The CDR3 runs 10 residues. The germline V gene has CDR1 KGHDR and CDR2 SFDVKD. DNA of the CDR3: TGCCCTTTATCCCGGGTGGAGCAGTACTTC. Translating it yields CPLSRVEQYF.

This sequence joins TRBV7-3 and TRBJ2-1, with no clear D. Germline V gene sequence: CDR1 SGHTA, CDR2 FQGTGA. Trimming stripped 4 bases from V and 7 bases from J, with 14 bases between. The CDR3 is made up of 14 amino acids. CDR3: CASSYTGPGNEQFF. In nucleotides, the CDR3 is TGTGCCAGCAGCTACACCGGACCTGGAAATGAGCAGTTCTTC.

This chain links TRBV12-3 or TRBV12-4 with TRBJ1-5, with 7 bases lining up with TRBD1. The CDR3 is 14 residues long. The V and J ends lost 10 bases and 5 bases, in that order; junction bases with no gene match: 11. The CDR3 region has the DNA TGTGCCAACACCTCAGGGGGGTTAGATCAGCCCCAGCATTTT. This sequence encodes CANTSGGLDQPQHF.

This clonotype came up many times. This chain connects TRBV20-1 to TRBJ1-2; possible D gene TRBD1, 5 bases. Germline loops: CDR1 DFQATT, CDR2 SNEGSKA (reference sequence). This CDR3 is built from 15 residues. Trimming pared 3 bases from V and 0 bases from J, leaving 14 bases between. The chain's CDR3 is CSASGSVGANYGYTF. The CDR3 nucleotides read TGCAGTGCTAGTGGATCCGTGGGGGCTAACTATGGCTACACCTTC.

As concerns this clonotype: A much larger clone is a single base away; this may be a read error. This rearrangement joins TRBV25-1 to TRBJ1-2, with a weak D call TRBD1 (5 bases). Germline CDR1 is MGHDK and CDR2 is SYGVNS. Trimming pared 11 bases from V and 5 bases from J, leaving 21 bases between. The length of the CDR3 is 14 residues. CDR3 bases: TGTGCCGGCATCGGGGCCAGGGTAGAGTATGGCTACACCTTC. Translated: CAGIGARVEYGYTF.

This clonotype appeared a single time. The CDR3 DNA sequence: TGTGCCAGCACTTATCTGGGTAATAGCAATCAGCCCCAGCATTTT. Translation gives CASTYLGNSNQPQHF. V is TRBV6-1 and J is TRBJ1-5; no firm D call. Germline V CDR1 and CDR2: MNHNS, SASEGT. This CDR3 is 15 amino acids long. Trimming pared 7 bases from V and 0 bases from J, leaving 13 bases between.

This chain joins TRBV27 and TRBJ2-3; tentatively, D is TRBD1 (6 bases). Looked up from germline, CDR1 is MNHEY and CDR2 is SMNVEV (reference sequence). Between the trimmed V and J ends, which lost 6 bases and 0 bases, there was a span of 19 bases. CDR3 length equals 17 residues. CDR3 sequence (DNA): TGTGCCAGCAGCTCCCTTCTGACAGGACTTAGCACAGATACGCAGTATTTT. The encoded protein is CASSSLLTGLSTDTQYF.

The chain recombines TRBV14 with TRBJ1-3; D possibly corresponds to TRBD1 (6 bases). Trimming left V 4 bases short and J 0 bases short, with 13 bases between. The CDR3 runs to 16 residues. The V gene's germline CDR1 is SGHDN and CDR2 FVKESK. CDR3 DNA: TGTGCCAGCAGCCTCCTGCAGGGGATCTCTGGAAACACCATATATTTT. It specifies CASSLLQGISGNTIYF.

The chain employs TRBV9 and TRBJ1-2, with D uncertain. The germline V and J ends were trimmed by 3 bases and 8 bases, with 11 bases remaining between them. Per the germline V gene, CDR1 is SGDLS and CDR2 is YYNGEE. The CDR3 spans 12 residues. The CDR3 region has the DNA TGTGCCAGCAGCGAGAGGGCCGAAGGCTACACCTTC. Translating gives CASSERAEGYTF.

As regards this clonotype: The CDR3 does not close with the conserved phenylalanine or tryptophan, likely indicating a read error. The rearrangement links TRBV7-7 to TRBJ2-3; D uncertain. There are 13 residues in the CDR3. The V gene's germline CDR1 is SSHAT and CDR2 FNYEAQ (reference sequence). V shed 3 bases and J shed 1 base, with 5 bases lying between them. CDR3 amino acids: CASSFDRTDTQYV. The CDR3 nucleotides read TGTGCCAGCAGCTTTGATCGCACAGATACGCAGTATGTT.

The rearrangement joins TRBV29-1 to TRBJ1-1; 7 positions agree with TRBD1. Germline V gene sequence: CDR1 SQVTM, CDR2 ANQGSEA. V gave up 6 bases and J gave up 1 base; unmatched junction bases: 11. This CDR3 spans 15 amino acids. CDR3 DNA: TGCAGCGTGGATACTCGACAGGGAGCGAACACTGAAGCTTTCTTT. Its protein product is CSVDTRQGANTEAFF.

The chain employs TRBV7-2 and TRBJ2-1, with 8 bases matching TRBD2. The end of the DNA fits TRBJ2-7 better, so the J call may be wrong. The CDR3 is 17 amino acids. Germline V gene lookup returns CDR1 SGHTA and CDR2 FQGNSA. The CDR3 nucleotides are TGTGCCAGCAGCTTAGCCGGTAGCGGGGTCGCCTACAATGAGCAGTACTTC. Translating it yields CASSLAGSGVAYNEQYF.

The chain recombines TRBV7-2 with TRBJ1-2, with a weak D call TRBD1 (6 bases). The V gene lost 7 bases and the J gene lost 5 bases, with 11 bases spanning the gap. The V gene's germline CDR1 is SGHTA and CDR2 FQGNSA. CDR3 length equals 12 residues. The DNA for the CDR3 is TGTGCCAGCACCGAGGGGGGTTATGGCTACACCTTC. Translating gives CASTEGGYGYTF.

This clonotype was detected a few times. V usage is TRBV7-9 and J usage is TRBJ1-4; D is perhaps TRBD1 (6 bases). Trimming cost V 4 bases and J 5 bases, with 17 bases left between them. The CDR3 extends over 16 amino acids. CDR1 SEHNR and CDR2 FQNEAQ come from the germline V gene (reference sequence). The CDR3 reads CASSSPKGGRNEKLFF. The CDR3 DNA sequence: TGTGCCAGCAGCTCCCCAAAGGGGGGACGGAATGAAAAACTGTTTTTT.

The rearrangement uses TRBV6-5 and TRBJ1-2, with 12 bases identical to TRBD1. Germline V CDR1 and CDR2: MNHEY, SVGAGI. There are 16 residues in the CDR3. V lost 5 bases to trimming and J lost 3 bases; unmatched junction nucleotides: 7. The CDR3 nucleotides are TGTGCCAGCAGTCACGGGACAGGGGGCAAGGACTATGGCTACACCTTC. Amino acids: CASSHGTGGKDYGYTF.

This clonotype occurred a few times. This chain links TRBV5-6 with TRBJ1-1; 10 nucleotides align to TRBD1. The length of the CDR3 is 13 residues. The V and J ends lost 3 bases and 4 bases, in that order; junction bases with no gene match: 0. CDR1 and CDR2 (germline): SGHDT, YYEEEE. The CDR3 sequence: CASSWTGGTEAFF. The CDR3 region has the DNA TGTGCCAGCAGCTGGACAGGGGGCACTGAAGCTTTCTTT.

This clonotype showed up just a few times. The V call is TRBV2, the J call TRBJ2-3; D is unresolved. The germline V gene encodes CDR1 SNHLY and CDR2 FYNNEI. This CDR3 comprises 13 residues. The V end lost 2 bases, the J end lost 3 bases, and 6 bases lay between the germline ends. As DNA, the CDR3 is TGTGCCAGCAGTGAATGGGAAACAGATACGCAGTATTTT. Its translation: CASSEWETDTQYF.